Following are 7 T cell receptor beta chains from one sample sequenced in a study of blood T cell repertoires in COVID-19. Clones were read by immunoSEQ multiplex PCR, and TCRdb kept only the in-frame ones, dropping some. The table has about 250,000 clones, 85% to 90% seen once. Input material: PBMCs or T cells enriched from blood (not recorded which). The origin of the receptors is a man aged 35 to 55 who had recovered from COVID-19.

J is TRBJ2-3 and V is TRBV5-1; 7 bases align to TRBD1. The CDR3 is made up of 14 amino acids. With 4 bases clipped from V and 0 bases from J, the junction kept 2 bases outside the gene matches. Per the germline V gene, CDR1 is SGHRS and CDR2 is YFSETQ. As DNA, the CDR3 is TGCGCCAGCAGCACAGGGGTAAGCACAGATACGCAGTATTTT. It encodes CASSTGVSTDTQYF.

V gene TRBV11-3 combines with J gene TRBJ2-3, with D possibly being TRBD2 (6 bases). The germline V and J ends were trimmed by 5 bases and 4 bases, with 13 bases remaining between them. The CDR3 extends over 14 amino acids. Germline V lookup: CDR1 SGHNT, CDR2 YENEEA. This chain's CDR3 is CASSRHIAADTQYF. The CDR3 DNA reads TGTGCCAGCAGCCGGCATATAGCGGCAGATACGCAGTATTTT.

The chain links TRBV14 to TRBJ2-7; TRBD1 agrees at 7 bases. The CDR3 length is 14 residues. Losses at the gene ends were 4 bases for V and 2 bases for J; bases not matched to a gene: 5. Per the germline V gene, CDR1 is SGHDN and CDR2 is FVKESK. This CDR3 is CASSPRDRAYEQYF. As DNA, the CDR3 is TGTGCCAGCAGCCCCCGGGACAGAGCCTACGAGCAGTACTTC.

J is TRBJ2-1 and V is TRBV27, with 8 nucleotides matching TRBD1. CDR1 is MNHEY and CDR2 is SMNVEV in the germline V gene (reference sequence). Trimming cost V 6 bases and J 2 bases; bases outside gene matches: 9. CDR3 size: 16 residues. CDR3 sequence: CASSSTGTGAYNEQFF. The CDR3 nucleotides are TGTGCCAGCAGCTCAACCGGGACAGGCGCCTACAATGAGCAGTTCTTC.

The rearrangement joins TRBV27 to TRBJ1-1, with TRBD1 matching over 7 bases. J lost 8 bases, V lost 5 bases, and 11 bases had no gene match. CDR3 length equals 14 residues. The germline CDR1 and CDR2 sequences are MNHEY and SMNVEV (reference sequence). CDR3 nucleotide sequence: TGTGCCAGCAGTCGAAGTCCCGAGGGGGCCGAAGCTTTCTTT. Translated, it gives CASSRSPEGAEAFF.

This chain joins TRBV7-9 and TRBJ2-3; 10 bases map to TRBD2. The V gene end was trimmed by 0 bases and the J gene end by 3 bases; junction bases not matched to a gene: 9. Germline CDR1 SEHNR, CDR2 FQNEAQ (reference sequence). The CDR3 is made up of 18 amino acids. CDR3 amino acids: CASSLAAGGFLQTDTQYF. The CDR3 DNA is TGTGCCAGCAGCTTAGCAGCGGGGGGGTTTCTCCAAACAGATACGCAGTATTTT.

The rearrangement joins TRBV25-1 to TRBJ2-7, with 7 positions matching TRBD2. Trimming at V came to 6 bases and at J to 2 bases, leaving 4 bases not matched to a gene. The CDR3 totals 13 residues. Germline V gives CDR1 MGHDK, CDR2 SYGVNS. Written as DNA, the CDR3 is TGTGCCAGCAGCCTAGCGGAACCCTACGAGCAGTACTTC. Translating gives CASSLAEPYEQYF.